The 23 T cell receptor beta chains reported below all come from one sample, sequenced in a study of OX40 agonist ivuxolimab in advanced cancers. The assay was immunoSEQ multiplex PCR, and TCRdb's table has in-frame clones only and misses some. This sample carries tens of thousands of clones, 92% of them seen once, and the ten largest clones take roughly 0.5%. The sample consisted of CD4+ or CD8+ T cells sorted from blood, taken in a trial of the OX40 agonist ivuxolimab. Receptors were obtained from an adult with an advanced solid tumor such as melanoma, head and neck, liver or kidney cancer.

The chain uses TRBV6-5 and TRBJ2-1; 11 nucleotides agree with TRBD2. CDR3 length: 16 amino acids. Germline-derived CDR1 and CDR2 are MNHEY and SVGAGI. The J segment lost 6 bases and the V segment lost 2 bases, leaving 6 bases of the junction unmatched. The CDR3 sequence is CASSYPLAGAGNEQFF. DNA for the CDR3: TGTGCCAGCAGTTACCCACTAGCGGGAGCGGGCAATGAGCAGTTCTTC.

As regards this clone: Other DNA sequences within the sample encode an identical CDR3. DNA for the CDR3: TGTGCCAGCAGTGCAGCAGCAGGGGGGTGGTATGGCTACACCTTC. Translation gives CASSAAAGGWYGYTF. The V and J genes are TRBV6-4 and TRBJ1-2; 7 positions agree with TRBD1. The V segment lost 4 bases and the J segment 5 bases; nucleotides outside the gene matches: 10. Germline V CDR1 and CDR2: MRHNA, SNTAGT. The CDR3 has 15 residues.

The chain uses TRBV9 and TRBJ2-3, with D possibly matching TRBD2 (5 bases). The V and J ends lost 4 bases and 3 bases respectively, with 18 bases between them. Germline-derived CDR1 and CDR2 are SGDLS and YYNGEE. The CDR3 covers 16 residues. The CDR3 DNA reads TGTGCCAGCAGCACCAGCTCAATCGGGGTGACAGATACGCAGTATTTT. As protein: CASSTSSIGVTDTQYF. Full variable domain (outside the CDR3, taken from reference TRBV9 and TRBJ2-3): DSGVTQTPKHLITATGQRVTLRCSPRSGDLSVYWYQQSLDQGLQFLIQYYNGEERAKGNILERFSAQQFPDLHSELNLSSLELGDSALYFCASSTSSIGVTDTQYFGPGTRLTVL.

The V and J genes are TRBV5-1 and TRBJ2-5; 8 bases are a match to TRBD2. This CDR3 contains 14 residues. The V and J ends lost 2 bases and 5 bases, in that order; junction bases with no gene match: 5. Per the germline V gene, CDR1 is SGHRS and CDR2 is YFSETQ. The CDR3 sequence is CASSFRGGRETQYF. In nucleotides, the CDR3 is TGCGCCAGCAGCTTTCGCGGGGGGCGGGAGACCCAGTACTTC.

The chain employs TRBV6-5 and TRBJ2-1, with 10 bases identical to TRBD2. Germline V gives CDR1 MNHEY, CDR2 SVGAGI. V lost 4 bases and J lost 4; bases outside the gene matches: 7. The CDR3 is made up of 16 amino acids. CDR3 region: CASSSPTSGTYNEQFF. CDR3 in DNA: TGTGCCAGCAGTTCCCCTACTAGCGGGACTTACAATGAGCAGTTCTTC.

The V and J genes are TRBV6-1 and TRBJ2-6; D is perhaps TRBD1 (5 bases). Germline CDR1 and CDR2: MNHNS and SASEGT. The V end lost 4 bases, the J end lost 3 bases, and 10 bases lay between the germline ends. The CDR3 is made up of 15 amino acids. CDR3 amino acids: CASSVGLGGANVLTF. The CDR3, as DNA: TGTGCCAGCAGTGTGGGGCTTGGTGGGGCCAACGTCCTGACTTTC.

The CDR3 coding sequence is TGTGCCAGCAGCTTTACGCGAGGGGCTGAAGCTTTCTTT. Translating gives CASSFTRGAEAFF. The V gene is TRBV7-3, the J gene TRBJ1-1; a weak D match, TRBD1 (5 bases). Germline loops: CDR1 SGHTA, CDR2 FQGTGA. The CDR3 runs to 13 residues. Between the trimmed V and J ends, which lost 3 bases and 6 bases, there was a span of 11 bases. The whole variable domain, filled in from reference TRBV7-3 and TRBJ1-1, reads GAGVSQTPSNKVTEKGKYVELRCDPISGHTALYWYRQSLGQGPEFLIYFQGTGAADDSGLPNDRFFAVRPEGSVSTLKIQRTERGDSAVYLCASSFTRGAEAFFGQGTRLTVV.

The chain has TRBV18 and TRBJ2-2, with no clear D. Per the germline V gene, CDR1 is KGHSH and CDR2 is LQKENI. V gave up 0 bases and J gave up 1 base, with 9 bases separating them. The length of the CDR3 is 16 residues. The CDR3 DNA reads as TGTGCCAGCTCACCACCTGGCGGATTGAACACCGGGGAGCTGTTTTTT. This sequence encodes CASSPPGGLNTGELFF.

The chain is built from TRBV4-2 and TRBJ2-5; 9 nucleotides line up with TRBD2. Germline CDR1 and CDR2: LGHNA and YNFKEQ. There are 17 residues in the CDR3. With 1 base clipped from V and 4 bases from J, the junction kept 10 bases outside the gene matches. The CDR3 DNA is TGTGCCAGCAGCCAAGCGGGGGCGGGGGGGCCGGGAGAGACCCAGTACTTC. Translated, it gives CASSQAGAGGPGETQYF.

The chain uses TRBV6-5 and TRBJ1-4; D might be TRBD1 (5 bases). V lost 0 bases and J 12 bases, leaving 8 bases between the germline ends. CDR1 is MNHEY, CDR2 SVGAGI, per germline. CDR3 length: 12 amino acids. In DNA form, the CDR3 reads TGTGCCAGCAGTTACTCCGGGGGAGAACTGTTTTTT. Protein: CASSYSGGELFF.

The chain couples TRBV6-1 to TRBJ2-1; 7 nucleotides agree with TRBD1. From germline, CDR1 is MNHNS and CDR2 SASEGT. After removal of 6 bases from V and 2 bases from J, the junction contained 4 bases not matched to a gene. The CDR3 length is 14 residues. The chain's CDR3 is CASRVGTAYNEQFF. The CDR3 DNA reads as TGTGCCAGCAGAGTCGGGACAGCCTACAATGAGCAGTTCTTC.

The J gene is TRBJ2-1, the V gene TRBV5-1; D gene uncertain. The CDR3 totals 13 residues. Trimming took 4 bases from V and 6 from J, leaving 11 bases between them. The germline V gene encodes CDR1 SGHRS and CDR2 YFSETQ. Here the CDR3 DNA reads TGCGCCAGCAGCCTGGACGCAGTCAATGAGCAGTTCTTC. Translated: CASSLDAVNEQFF. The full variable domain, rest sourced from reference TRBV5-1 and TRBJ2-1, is KAGVTQTPRYLIKTRGQQVTLSCSPISGHRSVSWYQQTPGQGLQFLFEYFSETQRNKGNFPGRFSGRQFSNSRSEMNVSTLELGDSALYLCASSLDAVNEQFFGPGTRLTVL.

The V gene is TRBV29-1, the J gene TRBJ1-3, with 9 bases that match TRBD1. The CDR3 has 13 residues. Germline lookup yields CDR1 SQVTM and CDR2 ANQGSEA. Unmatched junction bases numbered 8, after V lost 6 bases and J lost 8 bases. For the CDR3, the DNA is TGCAGCGTACAACAGGGGGCTGGGGACACCATATATTTT. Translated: CSVQQGAGDTIYF.

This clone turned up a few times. The CDR3 reads CSVVLEGAGGQYF. The CDR3, as DNA: TGCAGCGTTGTCCTCGAAGGTGCGGGGGGGCAGTACTTC. The chain employs TRBV29-1 and TRBJ2-7; 8 bases match TRBD2. This CDR3 has 13 residues. V shed 4 bases, J shed 9 bases, and the junction held 11 bases outside the gene matches. CDR1 SQVTM and CDR2 ANQGSEA come from the germline V gene.

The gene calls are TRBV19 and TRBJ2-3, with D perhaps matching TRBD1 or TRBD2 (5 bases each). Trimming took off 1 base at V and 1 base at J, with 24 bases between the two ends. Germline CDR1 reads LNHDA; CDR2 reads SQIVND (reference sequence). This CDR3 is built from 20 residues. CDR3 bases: TGTGCCAGTAGTATAGCAGGGCCCGTAGTTGGCGGGTTCCGCACAGATACGCAGTATTTT. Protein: CASSIAGPVVGGFRTDTQYF.

The DNA of the CDR3 is TGTGCCAGCAGTTACTCGTACGAGTCCTACGAGCAGTACTTC. It translates to CASSYSYESYEQYF. The rearrangement joins TRBV6-5 to TRBJ2-7; D remains unclear. The CDR3 has 14 amino acids. CDR1 and CDR2 from the germline V gene are MNHEY and SVGAGI. Between the trimmed V and J ends, which lost 0 bases and 1 base, there was a span of 7 bases.

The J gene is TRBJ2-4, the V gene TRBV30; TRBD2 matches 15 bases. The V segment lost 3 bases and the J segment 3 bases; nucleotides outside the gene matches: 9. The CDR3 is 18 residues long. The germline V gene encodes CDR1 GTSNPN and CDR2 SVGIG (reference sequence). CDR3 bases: TGTGCCTGGAGCCTACCCGGACTAGCGGGAGGGGGCAAAAACATTCAGTACTTC. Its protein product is CAWSLPGLAGGGKNIQYF.

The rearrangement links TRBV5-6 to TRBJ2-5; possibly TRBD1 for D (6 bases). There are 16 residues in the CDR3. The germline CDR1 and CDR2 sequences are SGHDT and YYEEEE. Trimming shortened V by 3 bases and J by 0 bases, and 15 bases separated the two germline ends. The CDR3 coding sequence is TGTGCCAGCAGCTCACCGGGACAAATGTACCAAGAGACCCAGTACTTC. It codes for CASSSPGQMYQETQYF.

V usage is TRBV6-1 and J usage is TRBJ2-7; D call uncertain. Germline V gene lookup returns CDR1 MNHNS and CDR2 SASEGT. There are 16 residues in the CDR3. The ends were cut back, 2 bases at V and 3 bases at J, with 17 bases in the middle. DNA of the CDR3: TGTGCCAGCAGTGAAAGTAGTAGCCCCGACCTCTACGAGCAGTACTTC. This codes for CASSESSSPDLYEQYF.

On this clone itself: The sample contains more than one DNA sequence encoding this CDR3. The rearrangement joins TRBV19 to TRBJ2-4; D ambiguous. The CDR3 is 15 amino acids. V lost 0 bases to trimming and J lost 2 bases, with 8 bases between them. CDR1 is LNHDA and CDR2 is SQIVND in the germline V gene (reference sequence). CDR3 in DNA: TGTGCCAGTAGTATAGAGGGTGTATCCAAAAACATTCAGTACTTC. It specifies CASSIEGVSKNIQYF.

The CDR3: CASSSDRVVEQFF. Written as DNA, the CDR3 is TGTGCCAGCAGCTCCGACAGGGTCGTTGAGCAGTTCTTC. The genes are TRBV5-5 and TRBJ2-1, with 7 nucleotides matching TRBD1. This CDR3 region has 13 residues. CDR1 is SGHKS, CDR2 YYEKEE, per germline (reference sequence). V lost 3 bases and J lost 9; bases outside the gene matches: 6.

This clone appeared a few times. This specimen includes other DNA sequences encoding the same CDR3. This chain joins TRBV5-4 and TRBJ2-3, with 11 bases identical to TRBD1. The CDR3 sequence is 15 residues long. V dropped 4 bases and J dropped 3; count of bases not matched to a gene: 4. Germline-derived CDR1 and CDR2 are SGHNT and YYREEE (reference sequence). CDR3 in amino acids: CASSPDRGRTDTQYF. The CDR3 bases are TGTGCCAGCAGCCCGGACAGGGGGCGAACAGATACGCAGTATTTT. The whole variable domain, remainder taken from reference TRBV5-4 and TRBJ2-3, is ETGVTQSPTHLIKTRGQQVTLRCSSQSGHNTVSWYQQALGQGPQFIFQYYREEENGRGNFPPRFSGLQFPNYSSELNVNALELDDSALYLCASSPDRGRTDTQYFGPGTRLTVL.

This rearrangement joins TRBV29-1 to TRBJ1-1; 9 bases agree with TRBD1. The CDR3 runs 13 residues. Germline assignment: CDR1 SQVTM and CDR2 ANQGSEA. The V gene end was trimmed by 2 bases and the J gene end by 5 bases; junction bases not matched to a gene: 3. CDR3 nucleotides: TGCAGCGTTGAAACAGGGGGCTGGACTGAAGCTTTCTTT. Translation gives CSVETGGWTEAFF.